This T cell receptor (beta chain) appears in the sequencing data of a study of blood T cell repertoires in COVID-19 (dated by TCRdb to about 2020). About the full investigation: Collaborator samples came from the United States, Italy and Spain and covered acute and convalescent phases of COVID-19. The material from the prospective study consisted of cDNA or gDNA derived from T cells, B-cell-depleted T cells, or PBMCs. The dataset comprised deeply sampled blood TCRbeta repertoires from subjects exposed to, actively infected with, or recovered from COVID-19. The repertoires were released in a freely available public database meant as a resource for research on the immune response to SARS-CoV-2. Samples came from the ongoing ImmuneRACE study (first 160 participants) plus 1,254 subjects from 6 global collaborators. A de-identified subject ID, COVID-19 status, age in years and sex were almost always included in the sample metadata. HLA class I and class II types, where available, came from metadata supplied by the sample provider rather than from assay-based typing.

Whole blood was collected in K2EDTA tubes by collaborating institutions according to the institutions' own protocols. For TCRbeta analysis, collaborator samples were shipped as frozen whole blood, as isolated PBMCs, or as DNA extracted from either sample type. CDR1 and CDR2 were assigned from the germline V gene (reference sequence) as PRHDT and FYEKMQ. V lost 3 bases and J lost 0 bases, and the count of bases not matched to a germline gene is 2. The CDR3 spans 15 residues, from the cysteine through the phenylalanine. The kept DNA is CDR3 alone, 45 bases in frame from the first base. TCRbeta CDR3 regions were amplified from genomic DNA using the immunoSEQ Assay, a bias-controlled multiplex PCR. Concerning the study's data processing: The number of nucleated cells in each sample was estimated by amplification of reference gene primers within the assay. To quantify the absolute abundance of each unique TCRbeta CDR3 rearrangement, sequence reads were collapsed and filtered. For each sample, productive Simpson clonality was calculated by taking the square root of Simpson's diversity index across productive rearrangements. The clones in this table, taken by TCRdb from immuneACCESS, are in-frame only. Not every clone is retained; where verified, under half of the shortfall comes from an unresolved V gene, and the cause of the rest is unknown. V and J calls and clone size come straight from that table; D and trimming were deduced from the DNA. A total of about 100,000 clones appear in this sample, about 80% of them only once. The top ten hold under 35% of the sample.

Turning to this clone: Its antigen target is currently unknown. Base qualities are not provided; no much larger clone lies one nucleotide away.

Points the paper makes about the study in general: The quantity of clinical and demographic metadata differed by source and by participant and was supplied without curation.

This sequence was found in a man aged 70-80 years with active or convalescent COVID-19. The rearrangement combines TRBV13 with TRBJ1-3, and 7 junction bases match TRBD1. The source material was peripheral blood. The DNA sequence follows: TGTGCCAGCAGCTTGGGACAGTCCTCTGGAAACACCATATATTTT. Translation gives CASSLGQSSGNTIYF.